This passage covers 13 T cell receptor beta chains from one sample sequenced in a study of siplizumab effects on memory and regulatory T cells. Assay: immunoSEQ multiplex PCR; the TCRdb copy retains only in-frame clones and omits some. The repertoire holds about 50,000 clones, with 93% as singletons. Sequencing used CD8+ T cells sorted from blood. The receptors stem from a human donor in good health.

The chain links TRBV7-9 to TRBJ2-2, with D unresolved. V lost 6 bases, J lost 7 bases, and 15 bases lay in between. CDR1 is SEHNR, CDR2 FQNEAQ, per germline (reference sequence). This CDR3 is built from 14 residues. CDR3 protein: CASSESPSGGELFF. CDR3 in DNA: TGTGCCAGCAGTGAATCCCCCTCTGGCGGGGAGCTGTTTTTT.

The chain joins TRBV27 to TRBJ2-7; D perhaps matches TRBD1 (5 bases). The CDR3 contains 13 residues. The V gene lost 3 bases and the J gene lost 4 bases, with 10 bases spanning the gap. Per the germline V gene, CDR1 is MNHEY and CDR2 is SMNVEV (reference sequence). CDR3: CASSFHQGYEQYF. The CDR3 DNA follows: TGTGCCAGCAGTTTTCACCAGGGATACGAGCAGTACTTC.

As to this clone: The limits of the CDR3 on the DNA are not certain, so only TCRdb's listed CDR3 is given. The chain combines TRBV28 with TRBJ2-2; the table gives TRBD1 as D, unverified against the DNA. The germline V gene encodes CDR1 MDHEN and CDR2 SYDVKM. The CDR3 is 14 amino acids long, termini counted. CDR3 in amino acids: CASILGHNTGELFF.

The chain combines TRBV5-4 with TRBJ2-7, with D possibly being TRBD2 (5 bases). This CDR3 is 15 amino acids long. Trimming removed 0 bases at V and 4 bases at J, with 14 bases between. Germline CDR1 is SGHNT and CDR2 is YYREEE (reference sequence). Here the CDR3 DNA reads TGTGCCAGCAGCTTGGGCCTCGAGGGCCCGTACGAGCAGTACTTC. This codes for CASSLGLEGPYEQYF.

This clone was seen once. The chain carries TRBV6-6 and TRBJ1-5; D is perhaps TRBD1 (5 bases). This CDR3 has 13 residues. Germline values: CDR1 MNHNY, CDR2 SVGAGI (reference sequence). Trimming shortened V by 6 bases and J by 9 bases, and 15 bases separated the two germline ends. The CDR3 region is CASSTGRARPQHF. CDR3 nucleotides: TGTGCCAGCAGCACGGGACGGGCAAGGCCCCAGCATTTT.

Here the CDR3 DNA reads TGTGCCAGTTCTAGGGGGGGGATTGGTGAAGCTTTCTTT. Translating gives CASSRGGIGEAFF. The chain is built from TRBV27 and TRBJ1-1, with D possibly TRBD1 on 6 matching bases. The CDR3 is 13 residues long. Germline V gives CDR1 MNHEY, CDR2 SMNVEV (reference sequence). V shed 9 bases and J shed 7 bases, with 18 bases lying between them.

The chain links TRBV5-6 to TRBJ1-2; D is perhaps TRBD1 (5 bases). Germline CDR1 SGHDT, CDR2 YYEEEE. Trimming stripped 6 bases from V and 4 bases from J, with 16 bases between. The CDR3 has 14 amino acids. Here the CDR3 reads CASTGDGNLYGYTF. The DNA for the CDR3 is TGTGCCAGCACGGGGGACGGGAATCTCTATGGCTACACCTTC. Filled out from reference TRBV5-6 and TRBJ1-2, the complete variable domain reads DAGVTQSPTHLIKTRGQQVTLRCSPKSGHDTVSWYQQALGQGPQFIFQYYEEEERQRGNFPDRFSGHQFPNYSSELNVNALLLGDSALYLCASTGDGNLYGYTFGSGTRLTVV.

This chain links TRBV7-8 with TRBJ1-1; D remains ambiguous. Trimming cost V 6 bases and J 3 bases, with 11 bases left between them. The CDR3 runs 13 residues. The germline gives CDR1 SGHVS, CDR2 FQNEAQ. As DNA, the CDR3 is TGTGCCAGCAGTTCCACGCCGTACACTGAAGCTTTCTTT. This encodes CASSSTPYTEAFF.

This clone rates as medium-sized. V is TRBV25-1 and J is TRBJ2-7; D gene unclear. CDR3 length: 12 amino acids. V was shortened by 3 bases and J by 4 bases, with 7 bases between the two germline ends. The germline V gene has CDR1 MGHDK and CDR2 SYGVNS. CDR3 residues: CASSDRVYEQYF. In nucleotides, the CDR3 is TGTGCCAGCAGTGATAGGGTTTACGAGCAGTACTTC.

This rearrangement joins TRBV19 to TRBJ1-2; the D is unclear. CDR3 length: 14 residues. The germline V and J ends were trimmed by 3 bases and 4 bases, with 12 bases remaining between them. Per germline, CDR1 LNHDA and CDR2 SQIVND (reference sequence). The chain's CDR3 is CASSMGSTTYGYTF. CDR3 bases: TGTGCCAGTAGTATGGGTAGCACGACCTATGGCTACACCTTC.

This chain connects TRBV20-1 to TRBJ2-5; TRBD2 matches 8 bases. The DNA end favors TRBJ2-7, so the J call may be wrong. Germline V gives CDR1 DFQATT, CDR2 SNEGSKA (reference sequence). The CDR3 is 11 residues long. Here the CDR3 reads CSGLAGYEQYF. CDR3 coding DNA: TGCAGTGGTCTAGCGGGCTACGAGCAGTACTTC.

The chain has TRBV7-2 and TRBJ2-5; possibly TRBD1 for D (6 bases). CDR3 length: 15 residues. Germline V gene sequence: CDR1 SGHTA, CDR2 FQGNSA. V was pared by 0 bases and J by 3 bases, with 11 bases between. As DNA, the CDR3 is TGTGCCAGCAGCTTAGCGCAGGGGCTCAAAGAGACCCAGTACTTC. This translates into CASSLAQGLKETQYF.

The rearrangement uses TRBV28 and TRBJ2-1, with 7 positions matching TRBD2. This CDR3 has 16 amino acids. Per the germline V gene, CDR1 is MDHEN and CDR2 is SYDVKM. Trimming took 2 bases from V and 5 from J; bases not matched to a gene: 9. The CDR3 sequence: CASSLILGLVDNEQFF. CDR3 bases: TGTGCCAGCAGTTTAATCCTTGGACTAGTAGACAATGAGCAGTTCTTC.